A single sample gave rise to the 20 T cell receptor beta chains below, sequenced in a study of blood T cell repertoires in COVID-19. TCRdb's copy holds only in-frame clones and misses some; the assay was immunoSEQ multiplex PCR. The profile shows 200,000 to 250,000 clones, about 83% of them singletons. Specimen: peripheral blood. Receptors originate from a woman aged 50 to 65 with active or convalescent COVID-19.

The CDR3 DNA reads TGTGCCAGCAGCTTAGGTTTAGCGGGAGTTATGGATGAGCAGTTCTTC. As protein: CASSLGLAGVMDEQFF. J is TRBJ2-1 and V is TRBV7-7; 9 nucleotides line up with TRBD2. The germline V gene has CDR1 SSHAT and CDR2 FNYEAQ (reference sequence). This CDR3 has 16 residues. Trimming removed 1 base from V and 8 bases from J; junction bases left unmatched: 9.

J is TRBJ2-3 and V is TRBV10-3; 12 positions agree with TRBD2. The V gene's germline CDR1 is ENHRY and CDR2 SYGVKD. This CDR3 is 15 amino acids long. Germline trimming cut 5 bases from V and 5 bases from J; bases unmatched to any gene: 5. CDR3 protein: CAISSSSGRVDTQYF. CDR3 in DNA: TGTGCCATCAGTTCGTCTAGCGGGAGGGTAGATACGCAGTATTTT.

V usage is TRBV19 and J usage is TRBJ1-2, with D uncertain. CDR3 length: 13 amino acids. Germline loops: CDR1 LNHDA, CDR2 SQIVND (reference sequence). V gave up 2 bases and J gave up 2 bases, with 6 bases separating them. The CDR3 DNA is TGTGCCAGTAGTATACAACGGAACTATGGCTACACCTTC. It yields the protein CASSIQRNYGYTF.

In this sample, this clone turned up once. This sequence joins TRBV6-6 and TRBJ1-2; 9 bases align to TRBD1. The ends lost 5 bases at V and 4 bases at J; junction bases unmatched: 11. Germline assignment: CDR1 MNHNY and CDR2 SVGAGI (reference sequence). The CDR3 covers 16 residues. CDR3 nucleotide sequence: TGTGCCAGCAGTACGACGACAGGGGGGGACGGCTATGGCTACACCTTC. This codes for CASSTTTGGDGYGYTF.

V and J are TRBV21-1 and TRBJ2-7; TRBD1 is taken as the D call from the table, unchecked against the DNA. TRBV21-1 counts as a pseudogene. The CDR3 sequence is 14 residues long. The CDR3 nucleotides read TGTGCCAGCAGCACCCGGGACAGGGTTGGCGAGCAGTACGTC. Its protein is CASSTRDRVGEQYV.

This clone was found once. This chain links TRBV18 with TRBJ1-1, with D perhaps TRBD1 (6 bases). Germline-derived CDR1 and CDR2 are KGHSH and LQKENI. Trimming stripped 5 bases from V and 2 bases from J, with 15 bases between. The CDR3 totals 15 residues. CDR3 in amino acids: CASSLGQFLNTEAFF. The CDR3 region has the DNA TGTGCCAGCTCATTAGGACAGTTTTTAAACACTGAAGCTTTCTTT.

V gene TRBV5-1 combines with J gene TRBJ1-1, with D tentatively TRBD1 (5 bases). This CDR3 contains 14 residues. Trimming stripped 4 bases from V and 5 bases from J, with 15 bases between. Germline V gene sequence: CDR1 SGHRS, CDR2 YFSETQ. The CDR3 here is CASSPQAGSTEAFF. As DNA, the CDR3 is TGCGCCAGCAGCCCCCAGGCAGGGTCTACTGAAGCTTTCTTT.

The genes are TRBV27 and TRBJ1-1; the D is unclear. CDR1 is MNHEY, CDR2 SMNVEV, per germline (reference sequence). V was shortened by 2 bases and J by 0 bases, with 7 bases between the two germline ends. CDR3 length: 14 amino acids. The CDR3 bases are TGTGCCAGCAGTTTACGGCGGCTGAACACTGAAGCTTTCTTT. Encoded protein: CASSLRRLNTEAFF.

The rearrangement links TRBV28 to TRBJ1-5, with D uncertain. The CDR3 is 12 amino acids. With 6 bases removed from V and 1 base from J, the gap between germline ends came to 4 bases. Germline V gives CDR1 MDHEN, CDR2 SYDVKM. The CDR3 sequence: CASRQSNQPQHF. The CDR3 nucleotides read TGTGCCAGCAGACAGAGCAATCAGCCCCAGCATTTT.

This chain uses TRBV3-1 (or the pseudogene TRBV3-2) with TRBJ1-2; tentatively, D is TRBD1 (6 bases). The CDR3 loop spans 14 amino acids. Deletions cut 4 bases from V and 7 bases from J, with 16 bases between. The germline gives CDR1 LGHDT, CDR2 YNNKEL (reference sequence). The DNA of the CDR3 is TGTGCCAGCAGCCCTACAGCAGGGGCGGTTGGCTACACCTTC. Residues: CASSPTAGAVGYTF.

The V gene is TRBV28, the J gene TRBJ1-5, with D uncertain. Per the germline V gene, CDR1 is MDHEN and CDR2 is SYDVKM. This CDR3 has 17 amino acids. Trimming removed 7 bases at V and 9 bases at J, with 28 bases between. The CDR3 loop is CASTPVRRGVGEWPQHF. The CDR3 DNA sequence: TGTGCCAGCACCCCCGTACGTCGGGGAGTGGGAGAGTGGCCCCAGCATTTT. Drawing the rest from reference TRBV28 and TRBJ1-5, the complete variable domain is DVKVTQSSRYLVKRTGEKVFLECVQDMDHENMFWYRQDPGLGLRLIYFSYDVKMKEKGDIPEGYSVSREKKERFSLILESASTNQTSMYLCASTPVRRGVGEWPQHFGDGTRLSIL.

CDR3 amino acids: CASRFQGTEAFF. For the CDR3, the DNA is TGTGCCAGCAGATTCCAGGGTACTGAAGCTTTCTTT. The gene calls are TRBV28 and TRBJ1-1; the D gene is possibly TRBD1 (5 bases). The V end was cut by 6 bases, the J end by 5 bases, with 10 bases between. Germline-derived CDR1 and CDR2 are MDHEN and SYDVKM. The CDR3 consists of 12 residues.

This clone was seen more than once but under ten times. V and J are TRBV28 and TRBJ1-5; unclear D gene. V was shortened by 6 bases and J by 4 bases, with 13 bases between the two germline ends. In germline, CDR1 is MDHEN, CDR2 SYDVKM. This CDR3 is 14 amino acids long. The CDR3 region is CASSSPSRNQPQHF. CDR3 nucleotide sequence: TGTGCCAGCAGCTCCCCGAGCAGGAATCAGCCCCAGCATTTT.

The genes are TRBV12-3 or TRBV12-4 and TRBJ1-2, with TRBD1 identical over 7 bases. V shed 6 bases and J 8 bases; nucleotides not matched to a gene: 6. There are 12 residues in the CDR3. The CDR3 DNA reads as TGTGCCAGCAGACCGGGACAGTCCGGCTACACCTTC. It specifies CASRPGQSGYTF.

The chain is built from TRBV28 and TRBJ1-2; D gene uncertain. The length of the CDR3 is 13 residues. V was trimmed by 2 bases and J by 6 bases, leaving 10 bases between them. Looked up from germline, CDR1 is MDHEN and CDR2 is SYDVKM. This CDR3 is CASSLGGLDGYTF. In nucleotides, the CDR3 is TGTGCCAGCAGTTTAGGAGGGTTGGATGGCTACACCTTC.

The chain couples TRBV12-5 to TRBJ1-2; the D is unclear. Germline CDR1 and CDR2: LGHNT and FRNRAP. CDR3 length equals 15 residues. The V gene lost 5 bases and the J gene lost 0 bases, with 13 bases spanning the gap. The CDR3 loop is CASGGPEGANYGYTF. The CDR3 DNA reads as TGTGCTAGTGGTGGACCAGAGGGAGCTAACTATGGCTACACCTTC.

The chain's CDR3 is CATQSSNQPQHF. The CDR3 DNA is TGTGCCACACAGAGTAGCAATCAGCCCCAGCATTTT. The V and J genes are TRBV6-5 and TRBJ1-5; D not resolved. The CDR3 is 12 amino acids. Germline V gives CDR1 MNHEY, CDR2 SVGAGI. The V gene lost 10 bases and the J gene lost 0 bases, with 7 bases spanning the gap.

The CDR3 nucleotides are TGTGCCAGCAGCTTACTAAGGGGTGGCTACACCTTC. As protein: CASSLLRGGYTF. V usage is TRBV13 and J usage is TRBJ1-2, with D possibly being TRBD1 (5 bases). Per germline, CDR1 PRHDT and CDR2 FYEKMQ (reference sequence). This CDR3 has 12 residues. V lost 2 bases, J lost 7 bases, and 8 bases lay in between.

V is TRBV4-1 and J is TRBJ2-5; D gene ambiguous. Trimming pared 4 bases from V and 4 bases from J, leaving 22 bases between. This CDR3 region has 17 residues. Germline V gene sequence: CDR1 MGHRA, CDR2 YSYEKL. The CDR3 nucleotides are TGCGCCAGCAGCCGTCTTGCGCGGAGCGCGAGCCCAGAGACCCAGTACTTC. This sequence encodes CASSRLARSASPETQYF.

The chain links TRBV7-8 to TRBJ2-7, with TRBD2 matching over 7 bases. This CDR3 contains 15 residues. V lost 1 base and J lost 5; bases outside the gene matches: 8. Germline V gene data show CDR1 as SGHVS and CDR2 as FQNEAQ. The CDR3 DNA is TGTGCCAGCAGCTTAGAGCAGACTAGCCTCGACGAGCAGTACGTC. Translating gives CASSLEQTSLDEQYV.